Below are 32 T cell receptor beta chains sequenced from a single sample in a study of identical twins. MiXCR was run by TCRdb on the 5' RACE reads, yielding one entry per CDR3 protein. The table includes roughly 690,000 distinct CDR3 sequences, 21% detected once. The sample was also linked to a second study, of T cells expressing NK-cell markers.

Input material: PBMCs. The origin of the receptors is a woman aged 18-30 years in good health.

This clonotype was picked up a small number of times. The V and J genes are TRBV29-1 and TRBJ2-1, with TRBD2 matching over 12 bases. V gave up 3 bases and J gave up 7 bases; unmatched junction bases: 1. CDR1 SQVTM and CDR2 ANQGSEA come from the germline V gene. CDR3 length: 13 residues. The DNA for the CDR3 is TGCAGCGTTGATGGGACTAGCGGGAATGAGCAGTTCTTC. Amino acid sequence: CSVDGTSGNEQFF.

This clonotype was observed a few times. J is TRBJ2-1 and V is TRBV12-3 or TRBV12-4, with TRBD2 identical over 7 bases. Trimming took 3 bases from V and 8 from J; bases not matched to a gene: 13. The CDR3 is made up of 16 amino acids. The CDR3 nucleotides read TGTGCCAGCAGTTTGTATATGGGCGGGAGCCTCGATGAGCAGTTCTTC. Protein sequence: CASSLYMGGSLDEQFF.

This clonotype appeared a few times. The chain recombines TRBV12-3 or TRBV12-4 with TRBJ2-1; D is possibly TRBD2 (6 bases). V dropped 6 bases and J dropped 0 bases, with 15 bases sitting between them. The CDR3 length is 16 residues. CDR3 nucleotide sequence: TGTGCCAGCAGCAGGGACTCGTTCAGCTCCTACAATGAGCAGTTCTTC. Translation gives CASSRDSFSSYNEQFF.

The CDR3 sequence is CSARDPTSGSNEQYF. As DNA, the CDR3 is TGCAGTGCTAGAGATCCGACTAGCGGGAGCAACGAGCAGTACTTC. The chain combines TRBV20-1 with TRBJ2-7; 12 bases are shared with TRBD2. V dropped 0 bases and J dropped 5; count of bases not matched to a gene: 5. The V gene's germline CDR1 is DFQATT and CDR2 SNEGSKA (reference sequence). This CDR3 comprises 15 residues.

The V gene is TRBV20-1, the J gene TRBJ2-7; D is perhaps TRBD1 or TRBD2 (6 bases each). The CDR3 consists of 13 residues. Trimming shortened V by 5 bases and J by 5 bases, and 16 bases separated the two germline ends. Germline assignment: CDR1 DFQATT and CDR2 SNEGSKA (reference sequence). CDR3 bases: TGCAGTGCTGCCGACACGAGGGGGGACGAGCAGTACTTC. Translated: CSAADTRGDEQYF.

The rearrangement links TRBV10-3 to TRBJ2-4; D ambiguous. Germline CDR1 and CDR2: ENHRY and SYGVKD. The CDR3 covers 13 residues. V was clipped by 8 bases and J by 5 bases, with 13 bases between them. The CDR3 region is CAISTGRENIQYF. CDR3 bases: TGTGCCATCTCAACCGGACGGGAAAACATTCAGTACTTC.

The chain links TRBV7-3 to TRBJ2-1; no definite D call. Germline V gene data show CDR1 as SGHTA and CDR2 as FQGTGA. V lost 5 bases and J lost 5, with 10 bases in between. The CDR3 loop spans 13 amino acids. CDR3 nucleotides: TGTGCCAGCAGCCGGATGATTGACAATGAGCAGTTCTTC. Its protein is CASSRMIDNEQFF.

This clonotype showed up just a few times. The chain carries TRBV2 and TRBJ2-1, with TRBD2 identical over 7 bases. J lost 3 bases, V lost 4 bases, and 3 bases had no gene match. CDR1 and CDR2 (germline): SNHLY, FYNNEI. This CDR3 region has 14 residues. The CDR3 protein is CASSVRTSYNEQFF. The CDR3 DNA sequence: TGTGCCAGCAGTGTCAGGACTAGCTACAATGAGCAGTTCTTC.

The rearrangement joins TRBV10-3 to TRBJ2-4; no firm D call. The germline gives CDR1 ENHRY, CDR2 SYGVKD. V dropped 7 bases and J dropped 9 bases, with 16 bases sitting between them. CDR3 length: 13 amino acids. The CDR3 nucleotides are TGTGCCATCAAGAAGGACGGAACAACCATTCAGTACTTC. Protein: CAIKKDGTTIQYF.

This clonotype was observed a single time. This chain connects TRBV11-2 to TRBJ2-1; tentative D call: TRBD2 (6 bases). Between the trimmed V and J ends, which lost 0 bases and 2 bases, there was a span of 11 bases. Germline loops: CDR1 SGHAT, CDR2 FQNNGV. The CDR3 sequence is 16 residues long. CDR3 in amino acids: CASSLDWGGAYNEQFF. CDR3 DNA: TGTGCCAGCAGCTTAGATTGGGGCGGGGCCTACAATGAGCAGTTCTTC. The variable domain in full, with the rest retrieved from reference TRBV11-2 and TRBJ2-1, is EAGVAQSPRYKIIEKRQSVAFWCNPISGHATLYWYQQILGQGPKLLIQFQNNGVVDDSQLPKDRFSAERLKGVDSTLKIQPAKLEDSAVYLCASSLDWGGAYNEQFFGPGTRLTVL.

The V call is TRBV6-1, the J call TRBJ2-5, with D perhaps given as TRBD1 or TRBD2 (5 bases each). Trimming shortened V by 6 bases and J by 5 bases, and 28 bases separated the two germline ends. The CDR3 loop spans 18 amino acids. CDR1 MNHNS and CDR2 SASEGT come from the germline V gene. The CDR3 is CASSRTIYTGTNGETQYF. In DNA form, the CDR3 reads TGTGCCAGCAGCCGCACGATATATACCGGGACCAACGGGGAGACCCAGTACTTC.

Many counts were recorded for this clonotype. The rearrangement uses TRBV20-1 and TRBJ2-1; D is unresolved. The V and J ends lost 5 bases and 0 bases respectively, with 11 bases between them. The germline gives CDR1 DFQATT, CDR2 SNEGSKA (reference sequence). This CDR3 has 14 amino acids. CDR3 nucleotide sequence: TGCAGTGCTTTTTTGGATCTCTCCTACAATGAGCAGTTCTTC. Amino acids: CSAFLDLSYNEQFF.

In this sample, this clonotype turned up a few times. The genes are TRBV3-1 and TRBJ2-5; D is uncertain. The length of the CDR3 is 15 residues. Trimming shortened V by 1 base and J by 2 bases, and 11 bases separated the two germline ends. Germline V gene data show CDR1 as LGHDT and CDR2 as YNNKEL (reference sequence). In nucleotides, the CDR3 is TGTGCCAGCAGCCAAGGTCCGACTCAGCAAGAGACCCAGTACTTC. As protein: CASSQGPTQQETQYF.

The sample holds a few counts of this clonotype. The CDR3 DNA reads TGCGCCAGCAGCGGCCAGGCAGGGGTAGGCGAGCAGTACTTC. It translates to CASSGQAGVGEQYF. The J gene is TRBJ2-7, the V gene TRBV5-1, with D tentatively TRBD1 (6 bases). Germline loops: CDR1 SGHRS, CDR2 YFSETQ. The CDR3 covers 14 residues. V gave up 4 bases and J gave up 6 bases, with 17 bases separating them.

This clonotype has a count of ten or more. CDR3 coding DNA: TGTGCCATCAGTGCGGGACAGGGAAACACCATATATTTT. As protein: CAISAGQGNTIYF. The chain couples TRBV10-3 to TRBJ1-3; TRBD1 agrees at 7 bases. Unmatched junction bases numbered 1, after V lost 4 bases and J lost 4 bases. Germline V gene sequence: CDR1 ENHRY, CDR2 SYGVKD. The CDR3 runs 13 residues.

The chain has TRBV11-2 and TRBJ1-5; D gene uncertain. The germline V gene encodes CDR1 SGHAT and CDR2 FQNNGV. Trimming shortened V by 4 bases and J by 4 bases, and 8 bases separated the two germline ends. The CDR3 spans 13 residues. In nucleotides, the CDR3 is TGTGCCAGCAGCTCCGAGTTAAATCAGCCCCAGCATTTT. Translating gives CASSSELNQPQHF.

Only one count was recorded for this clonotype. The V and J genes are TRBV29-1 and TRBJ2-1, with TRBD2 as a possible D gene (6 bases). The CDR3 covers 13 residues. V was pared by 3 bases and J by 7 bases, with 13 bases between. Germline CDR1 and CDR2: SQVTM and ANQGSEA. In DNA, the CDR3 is TGCAGCGTTGACAGGGAGGTAAGGAATGAGCAGTTCTTC. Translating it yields CSVDREVRNEQFF.

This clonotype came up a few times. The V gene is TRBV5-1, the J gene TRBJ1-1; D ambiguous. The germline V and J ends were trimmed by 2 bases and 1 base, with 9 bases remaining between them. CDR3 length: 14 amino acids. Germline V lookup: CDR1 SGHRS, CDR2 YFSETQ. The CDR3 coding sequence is TGCGCCAGCAGCTTCGACGGGGAGAACACTGAAGCTTTCTTT. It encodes CASSFDGENTEAFF.

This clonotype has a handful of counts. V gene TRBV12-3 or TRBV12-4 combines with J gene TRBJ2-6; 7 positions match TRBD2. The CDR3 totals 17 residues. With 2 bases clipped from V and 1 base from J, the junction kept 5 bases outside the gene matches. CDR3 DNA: TGTGCCAGCAGTTTAAAATGGGGGGGTTCTGGGGCCAACGTCCTGACTTTC. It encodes CASSLKWGGSGANVLTF.

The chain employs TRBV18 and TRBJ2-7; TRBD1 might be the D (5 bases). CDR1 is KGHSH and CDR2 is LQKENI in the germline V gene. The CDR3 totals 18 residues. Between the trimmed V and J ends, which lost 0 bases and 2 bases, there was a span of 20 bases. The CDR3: CASSPPQGPKRGPYEQYF. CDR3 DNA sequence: TGTGCCAGCTCACCACCCCAGGGCCCGAAAAGAGGCCCCTACGAGCAGTACTTC.

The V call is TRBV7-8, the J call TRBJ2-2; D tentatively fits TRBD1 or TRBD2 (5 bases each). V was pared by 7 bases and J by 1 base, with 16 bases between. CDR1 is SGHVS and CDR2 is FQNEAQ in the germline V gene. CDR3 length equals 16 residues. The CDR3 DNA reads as TGTGCCAGCATCGCGAGGTGGGGGAAGAACACCGGGGAGCTGTTTTTT. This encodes CASIARWGKNTGELFF.

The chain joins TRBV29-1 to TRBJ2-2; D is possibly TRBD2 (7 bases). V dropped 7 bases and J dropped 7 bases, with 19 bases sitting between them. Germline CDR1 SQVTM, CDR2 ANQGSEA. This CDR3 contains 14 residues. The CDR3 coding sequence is TGCAGCGCTGTTTTGGGGGGGACAATCGGGGAGCTGTTTTTT. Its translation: CSAVLGGTIGELFF.

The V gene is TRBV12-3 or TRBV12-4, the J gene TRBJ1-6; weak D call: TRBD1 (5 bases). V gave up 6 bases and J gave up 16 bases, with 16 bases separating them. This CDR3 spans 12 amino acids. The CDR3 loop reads CASSLRGSRLHF. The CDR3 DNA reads TGTGCCAGCAGCCTCCGGGGGAGCAGGCTCCACTTT.

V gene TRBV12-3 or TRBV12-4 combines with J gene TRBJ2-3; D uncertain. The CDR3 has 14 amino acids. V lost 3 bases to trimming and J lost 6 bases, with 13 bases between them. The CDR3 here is CASSLTWSRDTQYF. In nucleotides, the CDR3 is TGTGCCAGCAGTTTGACGTGGTCCCGGGATACGCAGTATTTT.

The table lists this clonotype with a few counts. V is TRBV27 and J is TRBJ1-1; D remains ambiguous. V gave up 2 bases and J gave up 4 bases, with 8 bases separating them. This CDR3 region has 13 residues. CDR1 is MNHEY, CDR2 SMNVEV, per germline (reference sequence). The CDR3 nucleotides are TGTGCCAGCAGTTTAAGGCAGTTCACTGAAGCTTTCTTT. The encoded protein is CASSLRQFTEAFF.

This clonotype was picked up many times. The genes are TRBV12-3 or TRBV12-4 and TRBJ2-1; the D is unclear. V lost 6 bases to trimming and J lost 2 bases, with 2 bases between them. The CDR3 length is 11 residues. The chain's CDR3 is CASRAYNEQFF. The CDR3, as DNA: TGTGCCAGCAGGGCCTACAATGAGCAGTTCTTC.

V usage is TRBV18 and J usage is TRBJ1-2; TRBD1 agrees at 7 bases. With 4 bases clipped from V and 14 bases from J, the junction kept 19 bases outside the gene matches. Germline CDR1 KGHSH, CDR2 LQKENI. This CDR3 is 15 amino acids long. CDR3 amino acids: CASSLGTADLLILTF. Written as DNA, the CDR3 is TGTGCCAGCTCACTAGGGACAGCCGATCTACTAATCCTTACCTTC.

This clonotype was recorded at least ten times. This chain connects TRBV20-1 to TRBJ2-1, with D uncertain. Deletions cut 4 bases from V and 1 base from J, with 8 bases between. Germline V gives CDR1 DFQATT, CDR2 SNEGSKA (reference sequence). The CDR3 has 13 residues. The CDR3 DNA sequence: TGCAGTGCTACTCGCATTTCCTACAATGAGCAGTTCTTC. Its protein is CSATRISYNEQFF.

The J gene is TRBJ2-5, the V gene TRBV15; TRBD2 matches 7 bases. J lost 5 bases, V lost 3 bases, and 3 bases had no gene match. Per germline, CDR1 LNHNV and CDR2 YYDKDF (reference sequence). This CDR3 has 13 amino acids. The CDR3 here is CATSSLAVETQYF. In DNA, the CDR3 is TGTGCCACCAGCAGTCTAGCGGTCGAGACCCAGTACTTC.

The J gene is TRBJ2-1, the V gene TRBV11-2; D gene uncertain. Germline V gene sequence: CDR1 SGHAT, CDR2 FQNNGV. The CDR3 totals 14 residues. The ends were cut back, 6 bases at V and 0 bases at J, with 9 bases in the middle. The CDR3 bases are TGTGCCAGCAGTAGAGCTACCTCCTACAATGAGCAGTTCTTC. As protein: CASSRATSYNEQFF.

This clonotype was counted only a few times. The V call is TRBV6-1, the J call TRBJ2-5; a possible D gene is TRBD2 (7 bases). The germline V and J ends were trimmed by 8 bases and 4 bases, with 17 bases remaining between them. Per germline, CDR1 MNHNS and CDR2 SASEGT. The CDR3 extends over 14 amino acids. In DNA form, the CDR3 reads TGTGCCAGCGGAGGAGGGGGGGCGGGAGAGACCCAGTACTTC. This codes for CASGGGGAGETQYF.

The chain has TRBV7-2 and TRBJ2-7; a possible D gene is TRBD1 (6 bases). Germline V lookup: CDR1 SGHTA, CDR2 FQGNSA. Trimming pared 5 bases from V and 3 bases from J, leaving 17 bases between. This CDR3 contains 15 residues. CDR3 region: CASSRDTPPYYEQYF. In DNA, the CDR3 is TGTGCCAGCAGCAGGGACACGCCCCCGTACTACGAGCAGTACTTC.